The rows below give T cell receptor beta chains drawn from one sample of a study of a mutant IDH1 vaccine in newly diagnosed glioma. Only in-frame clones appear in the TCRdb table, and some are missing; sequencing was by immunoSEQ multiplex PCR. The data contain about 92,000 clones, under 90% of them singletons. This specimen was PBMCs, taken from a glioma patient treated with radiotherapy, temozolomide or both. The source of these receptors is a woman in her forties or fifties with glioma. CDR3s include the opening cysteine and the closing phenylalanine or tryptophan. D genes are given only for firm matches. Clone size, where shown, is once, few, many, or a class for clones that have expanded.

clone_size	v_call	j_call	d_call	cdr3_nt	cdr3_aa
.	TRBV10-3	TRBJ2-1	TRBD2	TGTGCCATCAGTGGGACTAGCGGGGACTCCTACAATGAGCAGTTCTTC	CAISGTSGDSYNEQFF
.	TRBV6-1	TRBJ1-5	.	TGTGCCAGCAGACAGGGAGGGGTTCAGCCCCAGCATTTT	CASRQGGVQPQHF
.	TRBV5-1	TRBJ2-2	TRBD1	TGCGCCAGCAGCCTAGCCGTGCCGACAGGGGGTGGGGAGCTGTTTTTT	CASSLAVPTGGGELFF
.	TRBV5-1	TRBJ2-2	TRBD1	TGCGCCAGCAGCTTGGGGGACAGGGATCCCGGGGAGCTGTTTTTT	CASSLGDRDPGELFF
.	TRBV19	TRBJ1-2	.	TGTGCCAGTAGTATGGGCGCCAGGGAGGATGGCTACACCTTC	CASSMGAREDGYTF
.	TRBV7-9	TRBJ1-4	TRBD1	TGTGCCAGCAGCGTGGGACAGGGTAACGAAAAACTGTTTTTT	CASSVGQGNEKLFF
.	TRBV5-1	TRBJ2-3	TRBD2	TGCGCCAGCAGAGCTACCGGGCTAGCGGGGACAGATACGCAGTATTTT	CASRATGLAGTDTQYF
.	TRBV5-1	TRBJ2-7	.	TGCGCCAGCAGCTCCCCTTGGCGGGGGCCCCCGATTTACTACGAGCAGTACTTC	CASSSPWRGPPIYYEQYF
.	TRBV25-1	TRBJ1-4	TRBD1	TGTGCCAGCAGTGACAGGTACAGGGGAAGGGAAAAACTGTTTTTT	CASSDRYRGREKLFF
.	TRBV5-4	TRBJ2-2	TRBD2	TGTGCCAGCAGCTTGGGTGTAGCGGGTAACACCGGGGAGCTGTTTTTT	CASSLGVAGNTGELFF
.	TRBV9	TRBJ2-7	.	TGTGCCAGCAGCCCAGCCTCCTCCTACGAGCAGTACTTC	CASSPASSYEQYF
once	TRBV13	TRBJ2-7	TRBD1	TGTGCCAGCAGCTCCCGGGACAGGGGTGTCTACGAGCAGTACTTC	CASSSRDRGVYEQYF
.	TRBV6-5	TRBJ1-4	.	TGTGCCAGCAGATTACAGGGTTTTAATGAAAAACTGTTTTTT	CASRLQGFNEKLFF
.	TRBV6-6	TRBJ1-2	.	TGTGCCAGCAGTCAGGGTGACTATGGCTACACCTTC	CASSQGDYGYTF
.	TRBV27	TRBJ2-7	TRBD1	TGTGCCAGCAGTTTAAAGGGACAGGGCAACTACGAGCAGTACTTC	CASSLKGQGNYEQYF
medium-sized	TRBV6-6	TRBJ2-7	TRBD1	TGTGCCAGCAGTAACCAACGATTCGACCGCGTCAGGGGGTTC	CASSNQRFDRVRGF
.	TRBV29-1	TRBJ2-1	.	TGCAGCGTTGAGGGGCGAAATGAGCAGTTCTTC	CSVEGRNEQFF
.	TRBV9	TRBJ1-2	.	TGTGCCAGCAGCGTAGGACAGGTTACTAACTATGGCTACACCTTC	CASSVGQVTNYGYTF
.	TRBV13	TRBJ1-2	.	TGTGCCAGCAGCCCGGACAGTTCTAACTATGGCTACACCTTC	CASSPDSSNYGYTF
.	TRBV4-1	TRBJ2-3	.	TGCGCCAGCAGCCAAGATCCAGGGTCATCAGATACGCAGTATTTT	CASSQDPGSSDTQYF
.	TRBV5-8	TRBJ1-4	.	TGTGCCAGCAGCTTGGCCCAGGGGGAAAAACTGTTTTTT	CASSLAQGEKLFF
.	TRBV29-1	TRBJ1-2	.	TGCAGCGGTGGTGGCGGGGTTGATGGCTACACCTTC	CSGGGGVDGYTF
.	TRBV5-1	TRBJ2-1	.	TGCGCCAGCAGCTTGGATACGGGCCTGCGGTTCTTC	CASSLDTGLRFF
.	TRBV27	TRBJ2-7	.	TGTGCCAGCAGTCGTCAGCCTCATTACGAGCAGTACTTC	CASSRQPHYEQYF
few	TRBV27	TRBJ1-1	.	TGTGCCAGCAGTTTCGTCGGCGGCGGGACTGAAGCTTTCTTT	CASSFVGGGTEAFF
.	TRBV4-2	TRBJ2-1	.	TGTGCCAGCAGCCAAGTTGCAGCGGAAAGCTCCTACAATGAGCAGTTCTTC	CASSQVAAESSYNEQFF
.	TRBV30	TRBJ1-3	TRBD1	TGTGCCTGGATTCCGGGACAGGGGGAAAACACCATATATTTT	CAWIPGQGENTIYF
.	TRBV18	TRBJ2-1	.	TGTGCCAGCTCACCCGTGGGGGCACGGGTGGGTGAGCAGTTCTTC	CASSPVGARVGEQFF
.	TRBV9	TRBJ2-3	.	TGTGCCAGCAGCGCCCGTCTACAGGGACGGGGCACAGATACGCAGTATTTT	CASSARLQGRGTDTQYF
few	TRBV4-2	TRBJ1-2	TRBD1	TGTGCCAGCAGCCAATTCGAGGGGGCGATCGATGGCTACACCTTC	CASSQFEGAIDGYTF
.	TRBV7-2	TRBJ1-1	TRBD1	TGTGCCAGCAGCCGACAGGGCATGAACACTGAAGCTTTCTTT	CASSRQGMNTEAFF
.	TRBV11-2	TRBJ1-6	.	TGTGCCAGCAGCCTCTCTGCGAGGACAGAAATTCACCCCCTCCACTTT	CASSLSARTEIHPLHF
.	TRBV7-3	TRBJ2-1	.	TGTGCCAGCAGCAATTACAATGAGCAGTTCTTC	CASSNYNEQFF
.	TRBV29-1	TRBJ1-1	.	TGCACCGCCTCCAGGGAACTGAACACTGAAGCTTTCTTT	CTASRELNTEAFF
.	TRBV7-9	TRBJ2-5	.	TGTGCCAGCAGCTTATCTGAGACCCAGTACTTC	CASSLSETQYF
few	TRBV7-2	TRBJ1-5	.	TGTGCCAGCAGTGATAGCAATCAGCCCCAGCATTTT	CASSDSNQPQHF
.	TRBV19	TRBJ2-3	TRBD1	TGTGCCAGTAACAAACAGGGGGCGTTGGGCACAGATACGCAGTATTTT	CASNKQGALGTDTQYF
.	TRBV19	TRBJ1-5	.	TGTGCCAGTAGACAGGCCGGCAATCAGCCCCAGCATTTT	CASRQAGNQPQHF
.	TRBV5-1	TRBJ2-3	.	TGCGCCAGCAGCTTGGTGGGTAGCACAGATACGCAGTATTTT	CASSLVGSTDTQYF
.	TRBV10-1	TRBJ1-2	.	TGCGCCAGCAGTCTATGTAGGGCCTTGGGTGGCTACACCTTC	CASSLCRALGGYTF
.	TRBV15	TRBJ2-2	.	TGTGCCACCAGCATAAGGACGGGGACGGGGACCGGGGAGCTGTTTTTT	CATSIRTGTGTGELFF
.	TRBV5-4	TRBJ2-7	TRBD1	TGTGCCAGCAGTTCTGGGACAGGCACCTACGAGCAGTACTTC	CASSSGTGTYEQYF
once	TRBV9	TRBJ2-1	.	TGTGCCAGCAGCGTAGGGGTCGGGGCCTACAATGAGCAGTTCTTC	CASSVGVGAYNEQFF